The clone carrying this T cell receptor (beta chain) was observed a few times. Its antigen is currently unknown. These data are taken from a study of T cell repertoires in cytomegalovirus infection. Across the study: HLA-B-restricted CMV epitopes that are well studied, plus recently identified HLA-C-restricted ones, were used by the study. Matching HLA type, along with CMV infection, was indicated by public TCR beta signatures.

The CDR3 totals 13 residues. Trimming shortened V by 4 bases and J by 5 bases, and 12 bases separated the two germline ends. Germline V lookup: CDR1 SQVTM, CDR2 ANQGSEA. TCRdb reprocessed the reads via MiXCR and lists one record per CDR3 protein. The profile covers 150,000 to 200,000 distinct CDR3 sequences, with roughly 22% appearing a single time and roughly 27% taken by the ten largest. Study-level results: Public TCR beta family frequency separated CMV-and-HLA carriers, including in an independent cohort. Ex vivo responses were dominated by HLA-C-restricted CMV-specific TCR beta clonotypes.

The rearrangement links TRBV29-1 to TRBJ2-1; D remains unclear. The sample was CD8+ T cells from cultured PBMCs, taken from culture after CMV antigen stimulation. This receptor was identified in a human donor in good health (CMV status not recorded). Some clones in this sample may be carry-over from other donors' samples. This CDR3 reads CSVVSVENNEQFF. The CDR3 DNA follows: TGCAGCGTTGTATCGGTTGAAAACAATGAGCAGTTCTTC.